This T cell receptor beta chain is drawn from a study of follicular helper T cells after annual influenza vaccination (dated 2017 in TCRdb). Turning to the overall study: After each seasonal influenza vaccination, blood was collected on days 0, 7 and 28. To study recall of cTfh clones, some subjects were followed through successive annual vaccinations in the 2013-2014, 2014-2015 and 2015-2016 seasons. One week after vaccination, a second recruited cohort of more than nine subjects (Table S1) displayed a similar ICOS+CD38+ cTfh response. Multi-year samples were available for six subjects, with four spanning two vaccination seasons and two spanning three seasons. The 2013-2014 samples were cryopreserved, while the 2015 samples were processed right after collection. Results and caveats for the whole study, not just this receptor: ICOS+CD38+ cTfh clonality correlated with the frequency of that population, and its change correlated with the change in circulating plasmablast frequency. Day 7 ICOS+CD38+ clones were most often found later in ICOS-CD38- cTfh, suggesting that subset may serve as a memory reservoir. Productive TCRB sequences were recovered from only about 8.5-22% of analyzed cells, so rare clonotypes could not be sampled. Successive annual vaccinations recalled a recurrent oligoclonal ICOS+CD38+ cTfh response that contained tetramer and AIM influenza-specific clonotypes.

This specimen's time point label, per the study, means: 2015-2016 season, 7 days after influenza vaccination. Adults received seasonal inactivated influenza vaccine (Fluvarix), and TCRB sequencing tracked sorted blood CD4 subsets before and after vaccination. Subjects were considered eligible if community-dwelling and if influenza vaccine had not been received in the prior 6 months. Reasons for exclusion included contraindications to influenza vaccine, substance abuse, HIV/AIDS, active malignancy, immunomodulatory medication, and active illness such as respiratory infection. At each time point, about 35 to 110 mL of blood was collected. Non-naive CD4+CXCR5+PD-1+ cells were defined as circulating Tfh and were sorted into two fractions, ICOS+CD38+ and ICOS-CD38-. Either Ficoll-Paque PLUS or SepMate separation was used to isolate PBMC. Before DNA was extracted, the cell subsets were sorted from PBMC using a BD FACS Aria.

Note on this clone: Its antigen is still unknown. Base qualities are not at hand, and no much larger clone is one base apart.

Library preparation employed the immunoSEQ multiplex PCR assay. Adaptive Biotechnologies carried out TCRB amplification, library preparation, sequencing and preliminary bioinformatics at Survey level resolution. For TCRB sequencing, genomic DNA from sorted cTfh populations was amplified by multiplex PCR. Under the source paper's analysis protocol: Clonality was calculated in R as 1 minus normalized Shannon entropy, and the Gini index was calculated with the R package ineq. Overlap score was defined as the summed counts of shared sequences divided by the total counts of all sequences in both compared samples. The significance of shared clonotypes was tested with Fisher's exact test, assuming a theoretical repertoire of 10^7 TCRB sequences. The table was pulled from immuneACCESS by TCRdb, which kept in-frame rearrangements only. Such tables lose some clones; where checked, under half of the loss comes from unresolved V genes, and the rest has no known cause. The DNA gave D and trimming, while V, J and clone size come from that table. The sample yields some 10,000 clones; approximately 78% were counted once. Clones ranked in the top ten supply approximately 4% of the sample.

From V the trimming removes 2 bases and from J it removes 8 bases, while the gene matches leave 2 bases of the junction unaccounted for. The CDR3, cysteine through phenylalanine, is 12 amino acids long. The read is trimmed to its CDR3 DNA, 36 bases read in frame from base 1. Taken from the germline V gene, the CDR1 and CDR2 loops are KGHSH and LQKENI. The rearrangement combines TRBV18 with TRBJ1-1; TRBD1 fits 7 bases in the junction. This specimen was CXCR5+ CD38- circulating T follicular helper cells from blood, taken 7 days after influenza vaccination. Sample cell subset or site, as interpreted from the label and publication: circulating Tfh, non-naive CD4+CXCR5+PD-1+ (ICOS+CD38+ or ICOS-CD38-). This sequence was found in an adult who received the influenza vaccine. The CDR3 here reads CASSPRQGEAFF. The nucleotide sequence is TGTGCCAGCTCACCAAGACAGGGCGAAGCTTTCTTT. Here the CDR3 is joined to the reference TRBV18 and TRBJ1-1 genes, and the full variable domain is: NAGVMQNPRHLVRRRGQEARLRCSPMKGHSHVYWYRQLPEEGLKFMVYLQKENIIDESGMPKERFSAEFPKEGPSILRIQQVVRGDSAAYFCASSPRQGEAFFGQGTRLTVV.